Listed here is a single T cell receptor beta chain. This record belongs to a study of T cells expressing NK-cell markers. TCRdb reworked the 5' RACE reads into one entry per CDR3 protein, no DNA. The table gives 550,000 to 600,000 distinct CDR3 sequences; the top ten clones make up approximately 4% of it. In germline, CDR1 is MGHDK, CDR2 SYGVNS. The CDR3 is made up of 14 amino acids. Source material: blood T cells: a sorted CD56 or NKG2C T cell subset, CD4+ or CD8+ T cells, or bulk PBMC T cells (not recorded which). The sequence derives from a man aged 18 to 30 in good health. This chain joins TRBV25-1 and TRBJ1-1; without DNA, the TCRdb call of TRBD1 cannot be checked. CDR3 loop: CASSSPTVNTEAFF.